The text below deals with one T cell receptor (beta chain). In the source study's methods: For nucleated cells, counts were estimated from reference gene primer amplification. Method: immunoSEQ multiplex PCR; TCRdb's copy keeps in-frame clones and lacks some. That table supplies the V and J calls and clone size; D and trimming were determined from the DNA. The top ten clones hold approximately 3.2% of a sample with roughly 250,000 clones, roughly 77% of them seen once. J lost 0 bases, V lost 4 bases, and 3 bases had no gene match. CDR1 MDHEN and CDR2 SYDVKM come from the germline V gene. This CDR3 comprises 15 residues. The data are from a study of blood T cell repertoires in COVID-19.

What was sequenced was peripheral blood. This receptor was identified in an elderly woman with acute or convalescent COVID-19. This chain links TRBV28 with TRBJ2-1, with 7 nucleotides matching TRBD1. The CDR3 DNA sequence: TGTGCCAGCAGTTCGGGACAGATCTCCTACAATGAGCAGTTCTTC. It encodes CASSSGQISYNEQFF.